The 16 T cell receptor beta chains reported below all come from one sample, sequenced in a study of T-cell reconstitution after alpha-beta-depleted transplantation in children. Preparation of the TCRbeta library was carried out with unique molecular identifiers. TCRdb reanalysed the PCR reads using MiXCR and keeps one entry per CDR3 protein. The data contain over 400,000 distinct CDR3 sequences, over 40% of them singletons. Material: PBMCs, obtained before TCRalphabeta/CD19-depleted stem cell transplant. These receptors all stem from a girl aged 2-10 years with aplastic anemia, due to receive a stem cell transplant.

This clonotype turned up a few times. The chain is built from TRBV5-1 and TRBJ1-2, with 7 bases aligning to TRBD1. Germline CDR1 is SGHRS and CDR2 is YFSETQ. This CDR3 comprises 13 residues. After removal of 2 bases from V and 6 bases from J, the junction contained 4 bases not matched to a gene. The CDR3 nucleotides are TGCGCCAGCAGCTTCCAGGGGGTGGATGGCTACACCTTC. It codes for CASSFQGVDGYTF.

The V and J genes are TRBV28 and TRBJ2-7; no clear D gene. The V and J ends lost 5 bases and 2 bases respectively, with 13 bases between them. Germline loops: CDR1 MDHEN, CDR2 SYDVKM. CDR3 length equals 14 residues. The CDR3 DNA is TGTGCCAGCAGTACCCTGACAAACACCTACGAGCAGTACTTC. This translates into CASSTLTNTYEQYF.

This clonotype has a single count. This chain joins TRBV12-3 or TRBV12-4 and TRBJ2-2, with D possibly called TRBD1 or TRBD2 (5 bases each). V was shortened by 6 bases and J by 2 bases, with 13 bases between the two germline ends. The CDR3 is 15 residues long. The CDR3 DNA reads as TGTGCCAGCAGGCGAGGGACCCGAAACACCGGGGAGCTGTTTTTT. This codes for CASRRGTRNTGELFF.

CDR3 loop: CASSLPSGRNEQFF. The CDR3 coding sequence is TGTGCCAGCAGCTTGCCTAGCGGGCGCAATGAGCAGTTCTTC. V gene TRBV7-2 combines with J gene TRBJ2-1; 8 bases match TRBD2. The CDR3 consists of 14 residues. Per germline, CDR1 SGHTA and CDR2 FQGNSA. J lost 6 bases, V lost 3 bases, and 4 bases had no gene match.

The chain combines TRBV7-9 with TRBJ2-7, with D unresolved. V shed 1 base and J shed 4 bases, with 5 bases lying between them. Germline CDR1 is SEHNR and CDR2 is FQNEAQ (reference sequence). The CDR3 spans 12 residues. Here the CDR3 reads CASSLGWYEQYF. CDR3 coding DNA: TGTGCCAGCAGCTTAGGTTGGTACGAGCAGTACTTC.

The V call is TRBV2, the J call TRBJ1-5; weak D call: TRBD1 (5 bases). V lost 2 bases, J lost 10 bases, and 18 bases lay in between. Germline CDR1 reads SNHLY; CDR2 reads FYNNEI. The CDR3 covers 15 residues. CDR3 DNA sequence: TGTGCCAGCAGTGAAAACGGGCTGAGGGGTCACCCCCAGCATTTT. Translating gives CASSENGLRGHPQHF.

Comment on this clonotype: The germline gene is not matched at one end of the junction; a read error may be the cause. V is TRBV29-1 and J is TRBJ1-2; 9 bases line up with TRBD1. The CDR3 loop spans 15 amino acids. Germline V CDR1 and CDR2: SQVTM, ANQGSEA. The CDR3 coding sequence is TGCAGCGTTGAAGGGGTTGAGACAGGGGGTAATGGCTTCACCTTC. Its translation: CSVEGVETGGNGFTF.

CDR3 bases: TGCGCCAGCAGCCGAGGGGTGGGTGAAAAACTGTTTTTT. Amino acids: CASSRGVGEKLFF. V and J are TRBV5-1 and TRBJ1-4; D is perhaps TRBD1 (5 bases). Trimming removed 4 bases at V and 7 bases at J, with 11 bases between. The length of the CDR3 is 13 residues. The V gene's germline CDR1 is SGHRS and CDR2 YFSETQ. Full variable domain (rest looked up from reference TRBV5-1 and TRBJ1-4): KAGVTQTPRYLIKTRGQQVTLSCSPISGHRSVSWYQQTPGQGLQFLFEYFSETQRNKGNFPGRFSGRQFSNSRSEMNVSTLELGDSALYLCASSRGVGEKLFFGSGTQLSVL.

The rearrangement links TRBV14 to TRBJ2-3; possible D gene TRBD1, 5 bases. Trimming stripped 1 base from V and 4 bases from J, with 6 bases between. Germline assignment: CDR1 SGHDN and CDR2 FVKESK. This CDR3 is 13 amino acids long. The CDR3 loop is CASSQVGADTQYF. The CDR3 region has the DNA TGTGCCAGCAGCCAAGTAGGGGCAGATACGCAGTATTTT.

This clonotype has a handful of counts. The rearrangement links TRBV3-1 to TRBJ1-5, with a weak D call TRBD1 (5 bases). Germline values: CDR1 LGHDT, CDR2 YNNKEL (reference sequence). This CDR3 spans 15 amino acids. The V end lost 4 bases, the J end lost 4 bases, and 14 bases lay between the germline ends. DNA of the CDR3: TGTGCCAGCAGCCCAGGGTTTTTACAGAATCAGCCCCAGCATTTT. As protein: CASSPGFLQNQPQHF.

V and J are TRBV4-2 and TRBJ1-4; 8 positions match TRBD1. This CDR3 is 13 amino acids long. CDR1 and CDR2 (germline): LGHNA, YNFKEQ. V shed 10 bases, J shed 7 bases, and the junction held 8 bases outside the gene matches. The CDR3 nucleotides read TGTGCCACTGCAGGACAGGGTCGTGAAAAACTGTTTTTT. Translating it yields CATAGQGREKLFF.

In its sample, this clonotype was seen a few times. The J gene is TRBJ1-5, the V gene TRBV6-2 or TRBV6-3; TRBD1 matches at 7 bases. The ends lost 7 bases at V and 3 bases at J; junction bases unmatched: 9. Per germline, CDR1 MNHEY and CDR2 SVGEGT. The CDR3 spans 15 residues. Written as DNA, the CDR3 is TGTGCCAGCACCCCAGGGGGGAGGCCCAATCAGCCCCAGCATTTT. Translation: CASTPGGRPNQPQHF.

The gene calls are TRBV18 and TRBJ2-7; 7 nucleotides agree with TRBD1. Germline V CDR1 and CDR2: KGHSH, LQKENI. This CDR3 is 15 amino acids long. J gave up 0 bases and V 4 bases, and 6 bases lay outside the gene matches. The chain's CDR3 is CASSQGTVSSYEQYF. CDR3 nucleotides: TGTGCCAGCTCACAGGGGACAGTGTCCTCCTACGAGCAGTACTTC.

V and J are TRBV10-2 and TRBJ2-3, with no clear D. Deletions cut 3 bases from V and 7 bases from J, with 8 bases between. CDR1 WSHSY and CDR2 SAAADI come from the germline V gene. The CDR3 loop spans 12 amino acids. CDR3 DNA sequence: TGCGCCAGCAGTGACGGCGGATATACGCAGTATTTT. It yields the protein CASSDGGYTQYF.

The chain joins TRBV20-1 to TRBJ2-7; D may be TRBD2 (6 bases). Per germline, CDR1 DFQATT and CDR2 SNEGSKA (reference sequence). Between the trimmed V and J ends, which lost 6 bases and 4 bases, there was a span of 16 bases. The CDR3 contains 13 residues. CDR3 protein: CSAPGLQRYEQYF. In DNA, the CDR3 is TGCAGTGCGCCGGGACTCCAGAGGTACGAGCAGTACTTC.

This clonotype appeared once. The V gene is TRBV20-1, the J gene TRBJ1-2; weak D call: TRBD1 (5 bases). Trimming pared 6 bases from V and 4 bases from J, leaving 12 bases between. CDR3 length equals 12 residues. Germline-derived CDR1 and CDR2 are DFQATT and SNEGSKA (reference sequence). DNA of the CDR3: TGCAGTGCCGCAGGGTGGGGCTATGGCTACACCTTC. Translating it yields CSAAGWGYGYTF.